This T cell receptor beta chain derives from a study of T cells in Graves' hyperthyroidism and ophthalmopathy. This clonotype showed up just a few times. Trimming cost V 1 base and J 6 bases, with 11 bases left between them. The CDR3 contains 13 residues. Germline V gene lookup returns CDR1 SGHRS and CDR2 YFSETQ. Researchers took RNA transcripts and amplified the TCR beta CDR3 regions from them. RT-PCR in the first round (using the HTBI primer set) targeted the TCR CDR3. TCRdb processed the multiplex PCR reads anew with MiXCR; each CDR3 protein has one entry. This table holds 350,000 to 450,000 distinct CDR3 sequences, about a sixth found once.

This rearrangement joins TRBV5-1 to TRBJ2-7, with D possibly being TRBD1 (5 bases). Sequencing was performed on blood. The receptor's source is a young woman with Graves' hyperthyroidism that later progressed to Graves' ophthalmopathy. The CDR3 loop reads CASSLSSTVEQYF. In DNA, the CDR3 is TGCGCCAGCAGCTTGAGTTCGACAGTCGAGCAGTACTTC.